Below, 27 T cell receptor beta chains from the same sample are listed, as sequenced in a study of T cell repertoires in cytomegalovirus infection. TCRdb recomputed calls from the reads with MiXCR, one row per CDR3 protein. In the table there are about 360,000 distinct CDR3 sequences, roughly 36% of which are singletons. Their cognate antigens are unknown. The sample in question was cultured PBMCs, obtained from culture after CMV antigen stimulation. These receptors all stem from a human donor in good health (CMV status not recorded). Some clones in this sample may be carry-over from other donors' samples.

This clonotype showed up just a few times. This chain joins TRBV7-2 and TRBJ2-3; D remains unclear. In germline, CDR1 is SGHTA, CDR2 FQGNSA. The CDR3 contains 13 residues. The ends were cut back, 4 bases at V and 2 bases at J, with 7 bases in the middle. The CDR3 reads CASSSSTTDTQYF. Here the CDR3 DNA reads TGTGCCAGCAGCTCCTCTACCACAGATACGCAGTATTTT.

About this clonotype: This clone may be a read error of a much larger clone one base away. No conserved phenylalanine or tryptophan ends this CDR3, so it is likely a read error. The chain links TRBV7-2 to TRBJ2-7; tentative D call: TRBD1 (5 bases). The CDR3 has 13 residues. V dropped 7 bases and J dropped 9 bases, with 19 bases sitting between them. The V gene's germline CDR1 is SGHTA and CDR2 FQGNSA. Here the CDR3 reads CASTFPWSQGQYL. The CDR3 DNA sequence: TGTGCCAGCACCTTCCCCTGGAGCCAGGGGCAGTACTTA.

This chain connects TRBV12-3 or TRBV12-4 to TRBJ2-1; D could derive from TRBD1 or TRBD2 (6 bases each). V was clipped by 8 bases and J by 4 bases, with 18 bases between them. The CDR3 extends over 15 amino acids. CDR3 nucleotide sequence: TGTGCCAGCCAAGGAGGGGGTAGTTTATACAATGAGCAGTTCTTC. Amino acid sequence: CASQGGGSLYNEQFF.

This clonotype appeared many times. The chain joins TRBV7-2 to TRBJ1-5; a weak D match, TRBD1 (5 bases). CDR3 length: 13 residues. Germline loops: CDR1 SGHTA, CDR2 FQGNSA. The ends were cut back, 8 bases at V and 1 base at J, with 9 bases in the middle. The DNA for the CDR3 is TGTGCCAGCCGCGGGGGGAGCAATCAGCCCCAGCATTTT. Translated, it gives CASRGGSNQPQHF.

The chain couples TRBV27 to TRBJ2-1, with TRBD2 matching over 9 bases. This CDR3 comprises 20 residues. V lost 0 bases to trimming and J lost 8 bases; unmatched junction nucleotides: 20. Germline V lookup: CDR1 MNHEY, CDR2 SMNVEV (reference sequence). CDR3 in amino acids: CASSLSTLAGPTDILDEQFF. Written as DNA, the CDR3 is TGTGCCAGCAGTTTATCGACACTAGCGGGCCCCACAGATATTCTTGATGAGCAGTTCTTC.

CDR3 in amino acids: CASSSTGGSIYEQYF. The CDR3 nucleotides are TGTGCCAGCAGCTCAACAGGGGGCAGTATCTACGAGCAGTACTTC. V is TRBV7-9 and J is TRBJ2-7, with 9 bases aligning to TRBD1. The ends lost 4 bases at V and 3 bases at J; junction bases unmatched: 7. In germline, CDR1 is SEHNR, CDR2 FQNEAQ (reference sequence). This CDR3 is 15 amino acids long.

This clonotype occurred a few times. The chain carries TRBV19 and TRBJ2-2; a weak D match, TRBD2 (5 bases). Germline V gives CDR1 LNHDA, CDR2 SQIVND (reference sequence). With 8 bases removed from V and 4 bases from J, the gap between germline ends came to 14 bases. This CDR3 spans 14 amino acids. The CDR3 bases are TGTGCCAGTCGCGAGGACTGGAGCACCGGGGAGCTGTTTTTT. It codes for CASREDWSTGELFF.

This chain connects TRBV6-8 to TRBJ2-3; weak D call: TRBD2 (6 bases). Germline-derived CDR1 and CDR2 are MNHGY and SAAAGT. CDR3 length equals 16 residues. V was trimmed by 6 bases and J by 2 bases, leaving 18 bases between them. This chain's CDR3 is CASRSLGGRSTDTQYF. In nucleotides, the CDR3 is TGTGCCAGCAGATCCCTAGGAGGGAGGTCCACAGATACGCAGTATTTT.

Remarks on this clonotype: This may be a read error: a much more frequent sequence differs by one nucleotide. The conserved phenylalanine or tryptophan normally closing the CDR3 is absent here, so this likely arose from a read error. The gene calls are TRBV12-3 or TRBV12-4 and TRBJ1-4; D may be TRBD1 (6 bases). The CDR3 is 13 residues long. V lost 2 bases and J 7 bases, leaving 8 bases between the germline ends. This CDR3 reads CASSLLRGEKLFC. CDR3 bases: TGTGCCAGCAGTTTACTCAGGGGTGAAAAACTGTTTTGT.

J is TRBJ2-1 and V is TRBV7-2; D is ambiguous. The CDR3 is 12 residues long. The V gene lost 4 bases and the J gene lost 10 bases, with 11 bases spanning the gap. The germline V gene has CDR1 SGHTA and CDR2 FQGNSA. Here the CDR3 DNA reads TGTGCCAGCAGCTCGAAGTTGGGCGAGCAGTTCTTC. Amino acids: CASSSKLGEQFF.

This clonotype showed up just once. The CDR3 spells CASSRSDRSSYNEQFF. The CDR3 DNA is TGCGCCAGCAGCCGCTCGGACAGAAGCTCCTACAATGAGCAGTTCTTC. The rearrangement links TRBV4-3 to TRBJ2-1; D is perhaps TRBD1 (6 bases). The CDR3 has 16 residues. The V gene's germline CDR1 is LGHNA and CDR2 YSLEER. V lost 4 bases to trimming and J lost 0 bases, with 13 bases between them.

The chain recombines TRBV6-5 with TRBJ1-5, with D perhaps TRBD1 (5 bases). V dropped 0 bases and J dropped 9 bases, with 12 bases sitting between them. The CDR3 runs to 14 residues. Per germline, CDR1 MNHEY and CDR2 SVGAGI. CDR3 sequence: CASSYSFGGRPQHF. Here the CDR3 DNA reads TGTGCCAGCAGTTACTCGTTCGGGGGACGGCCCCAGCATTTT.

The chain carries TRBV19 and TRBJ2-5; D is perhaps TRBD2 (6 bases). The CDR3 consists of 14 residues. Germline V gene lookup returns CDR1 LNHDA and CDR2 SQIVND (reference sequence). V lost 4 bases and J 5 bases, leaving 14 bases between the germline ends. The CDR3 here is CASSRGPAGETQYF. The CDR3 nucleotides read TGTGCCAGTAGTAGGGGCCCGGCGGGGGAGACCCAGTACTTC.

V usage is TRBV20-1 and J usage is TRBJ1-1; no definite D call. The CDR3 consists of 11 residues. The germline V and J ends were trimmed by 3 bases and 8 bases, with 10 bases remaining between them. Germline loops: CDR1 DFQATT, CDR2 SNEGSKA (reference sequence). CDR3 coding DNA: TGCAGTGCTAGTGAGCCTGGAGAAGCTTTCTTT. Protein sequence: CSASEPGEAFF.

The J gene is TRBJ2-2, the V gene TRBV12-3 or TRBV12-4; 11 bases align to TRBD2. The J segment lost 5 bases and the V segment lost 3 bases, leaving 2 bases of the junction unmatched. CDR3 length: 15 amino acids. CDR3: CASSFSGRGTGELFF. CDR3 coding DNA: TGTGCCAGCAGTTTTAGCGGGAGGGGTACCGGGGAGCTGTTTTTT.

V and J are TRBV7-2 and TRBJ2-1, with 9 nucleotides matching TRBD2. CDR1 and CDR2 from the germline V gene are SGHTA and FQGNSA. Trimming removed 2 bases from V and 6 bases from J; junction bases left unmatched: 14. CDR3 length: 18 amino acids. CDR3 sequence (DNA): TGTGCCAGCAGCTTATACCCCGTCGCGGGAGGGTTTGTCAATGAGCAGTTCTTC. It is translated as CASSLYPVAGGFVNEQFF. The complete variable domain, with remaining parts taken from reference TRBV7-2 and TRBJ2-1, reads GAGVSQSPSNKVTEKGKDVELRCDPISGHTALYWYRQSLGQGLEFLIYFQGNSAPDKSGLPSDRFSAERTGGSVSTLTIQRTQQEDSAVYLCASSLYPVAGGFVNEQFFGPGTRLTVL.

V usage is TRBV27 and J usage is TRBJ2-3; D is unresolved. V was shortened by 2 bases and J by 1 base, with 7 bases between the two germline ends. The germline CDR1 and CDR2 sequences are MNHEY and SMNVEV (reference sequence). There are 14 residues in the CDR3. The CDR3 region has the DNA TGTGCCAGCAGTTTAGGGCCACGCACAGATACGCAGTATTTT. Its translation: CASSLGPRTDTQYF.

This clonotype was picked up a small number of times. The chain uses TRBV24-1 and TRBJ2-3; 7 bases align to TRBD2. With V trimmed by 4 bases and J by 14 bases, 14 bases remained unmatched. CDR1 KGHDR and CDR2 SFDVKD come from the germline V gene. This CDR3 is 14 amino acids long. The CDR3 loop is CATSEGWGGSVPYF. For the CDR3, the DNA is TGTGCCACCAGTGAAGGATGGGGGGGGTCCGTCCCGTATTTT.

The chain links TRBV6-5 to TRBJ1-1; a weak D match, TRBD1 (5 bases). V was trimmed by 1 base and J by 4 bases, leaving 13 bases between them. Germline CDR1 MNHEY, CDR2 SVGAGI. The CDR3 is 15 residues long. The CDR3: CASSYWGRGTTEAFF. CDR3 DNA sequence: TGTGCCAGCAGTTACTGGGGAAGGGGCACCACTGAAGCTTTCTTT.

The rearrangement uses TRBV19 and TRBJ2-1, with TRBD2 matching over 8 bases. With 1 base clipped from V and 6 bases from J, the junction kept 8 bases outside the gene matches. The germline CDR1 and CDR2 sequences are LNHDA and SQIVND (reference sequence). This CDR3 is 16 amino acids long. The CDR3 here is CASSIGTSGTRNEQFF. CDR3 DNA sequence: TGTGCCAGTAGTATAGGTACTAGCGGAACACGCAATGAGCAGTTCTTC.

This clonotype came up many times. The rearrangement joins TRBV3-1 to TRBJ1-5, with no clear D. Trimming took 0 bases from V and 4 from J, leaving 4 bases between them. Germline lookup yields CDR1 LGHDT and CDR2 YNNKEL (reference sequence). The CDR3 totals 13 residues. CDR3 DNA: TGTGCCAGCAGCCAAGATTTGAATCAGCCCCAGCATTTT. This encodes CASSQDLNQPQHF.

The V and J genes are TRBV4-1 and TRBJ2-5, with 9 positions matching TRBD2. V lost 0 bases, J lost 4 bases, and 12 bases stayed unmatched. The germline CDR1 and CDR2 sequences are MGHRA and YSYEKL. CDR3 length: 18 residues. CDR3 protein: CASSQDVAGGRGRETQYF. For the CDR3, the DNA is TGCGCCAGCAGCCAAGATGTCGCAGGCGGGAGGGGGAGAGAGACCCAGTACTTC.

The J gene is TRBJ1-2, the V gene TRBV28, with D unresolved. Per germline, CDR1 MDHEN and CDR2 SYDVKM. The V gene lost 10 bases and the J gene lost 0 bases, with 12 bases spanning the gap. CDR3 size: 13 residues. The CDR3 region is CATYSTPNYGYTF. DNA for the CDR3: TGTGCCACCTACTCCACTCCTAACTATGGCTACACCTTC.

This clonotype appeared a few times. The J gene is TRBJ1-1, the V gene TRBV4-3, with unresolved D. V was trimmed by 4 bases and J by 2 bases, leaving 14 bases between them. Germline V lookup: CDR1 LGHNA, CDR2 YSLEER. The CDR3 length is 15 residues. The CDR3 nucleotides are TGCGCCAGCAGCCGAGACCTGGGTTCCAACACTGAAGCTTTCTTT. It encodes CASSRDLGSNTEAFF.

This clonotype has only a few counts. The chain couples TRBV7-9 to TRBJ1-2; a weak D match, TRBD1 (6 bases). The length of the CDR3 is 14 residues. The germline gives CDR1 SEHNR, CDR2 FQNEAQ (reference sequence). V lost 5 bases, J lost 4 bases, and 14 bases lay in between. CDR3 region: CASSQIQGSYGYTF. The CDR3 coding sequence is TGTGCCAGCAGCCAAATTCAGGGGAGCTATGGCTACACCTTC.

This clonotype has a count of ten or more. The V call is TRBV7-9, the J call TRBJ2-3; 7 bases align to TRBD2. V lost 8 bases, J lost 1 base, and 3 bases stayed unmatched. CDR3 size: 13 residues. The germline CDR1 and CDR2 sequences are SEHNR and FQNEAQ (reference sequence). The CDR3 DNA sequence: TGTGCCAGCGGGCTAGCGGGCACAGATACGCAGTATTTT. It codes for CASGLAGTDTQYF.

This clonotype has only a few counts. V usage is TRBV28 and J usage is TRBJ1-1; perhaps TRBD1 as D (5 bases). The length of the CDR3 is 13 residues. Germline V gene sequence: CDR1 MDHEN, CDR2 SYDVKM. The V gene lost 5 bases and the J gene lost 1 base, with 8 bases spanning the gap. This CDR3 is CASSRQPNTEAFF. CDR3 in DNA: TGTGCCAGCAGTCGACAGCCGAACACTGAAGCTTTCTTT.